This TCR beta chain emerged from a study of blood T cell repertoires in COVID-19. Authors' processing steps: Researchers report that nucleated cell counts were estimated from reference gene primer amplification. Using immunoSEQ multiplex PCR, the repertoire was profiled, and TCRdb retains in-frame clones only, with some absent. The DNA gave D and trimming, while V, J and clone size come from that table. The data show 5,000 to 6,000 clones, with approximately 87% seen just once and roughly 6% held by the top ten. The source material was peripheral blood. The sequence was obtained from a man aged 60 to 69 with acute or convalescent COVID-19.

The CDR3 nucleotides are TGTGCCAGCTCACCCCGAGCGGGGATCACTGAAGCTTTCTTT. Protein product: CASSPRAGITEAFF. The chain recombines TRBV18 with TRBJ1-1; D not certain. V lost 3 bases, J lost 4 bases, and 12 bases lay in between. This CDR3 comprises 14 residues. Germline V CDR1 and CDR2: KGHSH, LQKENI.